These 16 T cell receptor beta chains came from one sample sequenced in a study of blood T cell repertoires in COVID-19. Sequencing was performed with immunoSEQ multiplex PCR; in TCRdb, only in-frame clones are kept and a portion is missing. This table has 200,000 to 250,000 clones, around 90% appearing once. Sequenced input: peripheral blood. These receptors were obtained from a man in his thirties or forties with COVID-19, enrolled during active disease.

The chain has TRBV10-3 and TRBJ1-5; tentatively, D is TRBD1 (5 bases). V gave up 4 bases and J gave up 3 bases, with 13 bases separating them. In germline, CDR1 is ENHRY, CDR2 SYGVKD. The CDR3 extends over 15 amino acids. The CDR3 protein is CAISGYTGDNQPQHF. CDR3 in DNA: TGTGCCATCAGTGGATACACAGGAGACAATCAGCCCCAGCATTTT.

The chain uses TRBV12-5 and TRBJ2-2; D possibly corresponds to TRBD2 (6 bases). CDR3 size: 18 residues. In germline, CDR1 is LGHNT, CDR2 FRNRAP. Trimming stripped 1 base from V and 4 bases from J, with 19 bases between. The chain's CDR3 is CASGLAPLGGRVTGELFF. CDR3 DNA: TGTGCTAGTGGTTTGGCACCTCTGGGGGGTCGGGTCACCGGGGAGCTGTTTTTT. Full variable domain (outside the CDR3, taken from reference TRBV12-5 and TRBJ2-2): DARVTQTPRHKVTEMGQEVTMRCQPILGHNTVFWYRQTMMQGLELLAYFRNRAPLDDSGMPKDRFSAEMPDATLATLKIQPSEPRDSAVYFCASGLAPLGGRVTGELFFGEGSRLTVL.

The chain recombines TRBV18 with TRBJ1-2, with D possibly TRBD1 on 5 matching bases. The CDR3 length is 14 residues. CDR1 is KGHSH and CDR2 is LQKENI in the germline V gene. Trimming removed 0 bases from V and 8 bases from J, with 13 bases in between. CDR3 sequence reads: CASSPPSRVGGYTF. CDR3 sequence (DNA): TGTGCCAGCTCACCACCCAGCAGGGTTGGGGGCTACACCTTC.

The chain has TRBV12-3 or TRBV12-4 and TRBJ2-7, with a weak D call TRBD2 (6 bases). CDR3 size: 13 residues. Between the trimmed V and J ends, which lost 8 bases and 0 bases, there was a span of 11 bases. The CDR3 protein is CASRRGSSYEQYF. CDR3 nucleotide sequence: TGTGCCAGCCGGCGGGGCAGCTCCTACGAGCAGTACTTC.

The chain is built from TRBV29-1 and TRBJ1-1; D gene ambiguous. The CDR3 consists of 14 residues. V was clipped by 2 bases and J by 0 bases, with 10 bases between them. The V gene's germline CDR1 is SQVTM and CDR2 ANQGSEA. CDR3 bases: TGCAGCGTTGAAAGAGGAAGTATGAACACTGAAGCTTTCTTT. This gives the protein CSVERGSMNTEAFF.

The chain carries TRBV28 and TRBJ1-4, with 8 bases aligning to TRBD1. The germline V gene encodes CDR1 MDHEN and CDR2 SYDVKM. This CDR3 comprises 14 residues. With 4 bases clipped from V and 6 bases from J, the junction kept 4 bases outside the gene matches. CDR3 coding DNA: TGTGCCAGCAGTTCACCGGACAGGGATGAAAAACTGTTTTTT. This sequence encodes CASSSPDRDEKLFF. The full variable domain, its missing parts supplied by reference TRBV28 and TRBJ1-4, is DVKVTQSSRYLVKRTGEKVFLECVQDMDHENMFWYRQDPGLGLRLIYFSYDVKMKEKGDIPEGYSVSREKKERFSLILESASTNQTSMYLCASSSPDRDEKLFFGSGTQLSVL.

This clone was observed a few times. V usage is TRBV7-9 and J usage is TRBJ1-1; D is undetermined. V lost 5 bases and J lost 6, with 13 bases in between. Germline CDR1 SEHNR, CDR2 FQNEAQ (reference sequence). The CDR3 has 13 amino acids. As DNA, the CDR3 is TGTGCCAGCAGCCCCTTGGCAGTGGCTGAAGCTTTCTTT. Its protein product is CASSPLAVAEAFF.

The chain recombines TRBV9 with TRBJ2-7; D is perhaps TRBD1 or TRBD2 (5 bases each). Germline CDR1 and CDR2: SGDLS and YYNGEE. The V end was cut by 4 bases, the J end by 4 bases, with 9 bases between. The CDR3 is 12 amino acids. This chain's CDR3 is CASSLEGYEQYF. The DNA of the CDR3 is TGTGCCAGCAGCTTAGAGGGGTACGAGCAGTACTTC.

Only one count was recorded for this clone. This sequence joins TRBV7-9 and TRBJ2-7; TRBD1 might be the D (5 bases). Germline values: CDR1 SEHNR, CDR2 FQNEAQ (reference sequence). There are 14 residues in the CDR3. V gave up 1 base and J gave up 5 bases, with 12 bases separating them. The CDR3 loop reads CASSLEGFSHEQYF. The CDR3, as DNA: TGTGCCAGCAGCTTAGAGGGGTTTAGCCACGAGCAGTACTTC.

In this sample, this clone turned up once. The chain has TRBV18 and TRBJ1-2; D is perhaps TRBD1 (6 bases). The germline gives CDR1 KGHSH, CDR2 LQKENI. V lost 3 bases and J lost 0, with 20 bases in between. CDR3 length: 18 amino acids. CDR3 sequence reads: CASSPRERTAGANYGYTF. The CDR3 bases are TGTGCCAGCTCACCCAGAGAGCGGACAGCAGGAGCTAACTATGGCTACACCTTC.

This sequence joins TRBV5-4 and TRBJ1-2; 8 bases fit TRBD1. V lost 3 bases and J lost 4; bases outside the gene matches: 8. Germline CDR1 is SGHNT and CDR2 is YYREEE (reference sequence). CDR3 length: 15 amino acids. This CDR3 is CASSYGTGTGYGYTF. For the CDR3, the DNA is TGTGCCAGCAGCTACGGCACCGGGACAGGCTATGGCTACACCTTC.

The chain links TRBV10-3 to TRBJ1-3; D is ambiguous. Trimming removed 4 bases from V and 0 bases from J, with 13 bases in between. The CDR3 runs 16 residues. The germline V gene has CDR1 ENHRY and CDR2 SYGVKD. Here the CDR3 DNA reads TGTGCCATCAGTGCGCAGGTCGCCGGCTCTGGAAACACCATATATTTT. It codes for CAISAQVAGSGNTIYF.

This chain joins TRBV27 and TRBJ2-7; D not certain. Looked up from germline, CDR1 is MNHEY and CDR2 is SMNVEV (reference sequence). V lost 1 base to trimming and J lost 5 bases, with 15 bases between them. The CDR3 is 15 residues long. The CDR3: CASSLFKRRLDEQYF. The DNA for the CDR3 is TGTGCCAGCAGTTTATTTAAGCGCCGGCTCGACGAGCAGTACTTC.

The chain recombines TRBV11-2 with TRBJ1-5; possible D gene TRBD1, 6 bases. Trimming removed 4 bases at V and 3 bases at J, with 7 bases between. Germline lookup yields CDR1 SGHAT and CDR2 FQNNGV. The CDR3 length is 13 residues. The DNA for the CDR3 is TGTGCCAGCAGCTGGGACAACAATCAGCCCCAGCATTTT. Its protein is CASSWDNNQPQHF. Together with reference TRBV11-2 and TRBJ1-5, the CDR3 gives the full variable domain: EAGVAQSPRYKIIEKRQSVAFWCNPISGHATLYWYQQILGQGPKLLIQFQNNGVVDDSQLPKDRFSAERLKGVDSTLKIQPAKLEDSAVYLCASSWDNNQPQHFGDGTRLSIL.

The CDR3 region has the DNA TGCAGCGTTGCCCATAACTATGGCTACACCTTC. It codes for CSVAHNYGYTF. The chain uses TRBV29-1 and TRBJ1-2; no reliable D call. The germline V gene encodes CDR1 SQVTM and CDR2 ANQGSEA. With 4 bases removed from V and 1 base from J, the gap between germline ends came to 4 bases. The CDR3 loop spans 11 amino acids.

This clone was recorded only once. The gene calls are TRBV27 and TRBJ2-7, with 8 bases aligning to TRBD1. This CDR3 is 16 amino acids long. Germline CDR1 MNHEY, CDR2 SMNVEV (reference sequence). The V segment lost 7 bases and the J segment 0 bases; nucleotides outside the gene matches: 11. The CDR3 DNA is TGTGCCAGCACCGGACGGACAGGGAGAAGCTCCTACGAGCAGTACTTC. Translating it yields CASTGRTGRSSYEQYF.